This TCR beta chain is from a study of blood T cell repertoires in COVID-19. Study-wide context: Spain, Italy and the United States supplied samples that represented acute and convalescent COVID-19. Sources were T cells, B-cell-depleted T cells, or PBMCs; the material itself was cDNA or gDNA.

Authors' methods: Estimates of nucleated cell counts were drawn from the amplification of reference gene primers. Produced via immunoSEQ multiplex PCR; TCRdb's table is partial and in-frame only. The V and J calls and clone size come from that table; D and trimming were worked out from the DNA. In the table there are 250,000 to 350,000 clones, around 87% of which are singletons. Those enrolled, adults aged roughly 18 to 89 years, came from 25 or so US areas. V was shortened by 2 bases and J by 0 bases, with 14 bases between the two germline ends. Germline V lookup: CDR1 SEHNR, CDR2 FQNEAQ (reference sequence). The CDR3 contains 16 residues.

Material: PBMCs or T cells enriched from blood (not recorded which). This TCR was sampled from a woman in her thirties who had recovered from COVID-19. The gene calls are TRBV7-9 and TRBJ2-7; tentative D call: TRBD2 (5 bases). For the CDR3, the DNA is TGTGCCAGCAGCTTACCCCCTACGGGATTCTCCTACGAGCAGTACTTC. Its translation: CASSLPPTGFSYEQYF. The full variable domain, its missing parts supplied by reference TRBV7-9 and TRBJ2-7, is DTGVSQNPRHKITKRGQNVTFRCDPISEHNRLYWYRQTLGQGPEFLTYFQNEAQLEKSRLLSDRFSAERPKGSFSTLEIQRTEQGDSAMYLCASSLPPTGFSYEQYFGPGTRLTVT.